Listed below are T cell receptor beta chains from one sample, sequenced in a study of graft-versus-host responses after intestinal transplantation. Sequenced by immunoSEQ multiplex PCR; TCRdb stores in-frame clones only, minus some. The profile shows approximately 79,000 clones, roughly 85% of them singletons. For these TCRs, the target antigens are not known. This sample comprised unstimulated CD4+ T cells sorted from spleen or lymph node cells, obtained before intestinal transplant. These receptors originate from a human donor who received an intestinal transplant. CDR3s include the opening cysteine and the closing phenylalanine or tryptophan. The D gene is left open where the match is weak. Clone size is stated in some rows and not others, as once, few, many or a class when expanded.

j_call d_call clone_size v_call cdr3_aa cdr3_nt
TRBJ1-1 TRBD1 few TRBV5-1 CASSLEGGGTEAFF TGCGCCAGCAGCTTGGAAGGGGGCGGAACTGAAGCTTTCTTT
TRBJ2-5 - - TRBV5-1 CASSLLGGQETQYF TGCGCCAGCAGCTTGTTAGGGGGCCAAGAGACCCAGTACTTC
TRBJ2-1 - - TRBV9 CASSVASTPGNEQFF TGTGCCAGCAGCGTAGCTAGTACTCCCGGGAATGAGCAGTTCTTC
TRBJ1-2 TRBD1 - TRBV27 CASSTRTGDYGYTF TGTGCCAGCAGTACCCGGACAGGGGACTATGGCTACACCTTC
TRBJ2-5 - - TRBV7-6 CASSSFRTETPPETQYF TGTGCCAGCAGCTCCTTTCGGACAGAAACTCCCCCCGAGACCCAGTACTTC
TRBJ1-5 - - TRBV5-1 CASSFSGGNNQPQHF TGCGCCAGCAGCTTTTCGGGGGGCAACAATCAGCCCCAGCATTTT
TRBJ2-5 - - TRBV25-1 CASSEYWGAQETQYF TGTGCCAGCAGTGAATATTGGGGCGCCCAAGAGACCCAGTACTTC
TRBJ2-7 TRBD2 - TRBV11-3 CASSAHVTSGSYEQYF TGTGCCAGCAGCGCCCACGTGACTAGCGGCTCCTACGAGCAGTACTTC
TRBJ1-1 TRBD1 - TRBV7-9 CASSFAGGAEAFF TGTGCCAGCAGCTTCGCAGGGGGCGCTGAAGCTTTCTTT
TRBJ2-3 - - TRBV11-3 CASSLGGRTDTQYF TGTGCCAGCAGCTTAGGAGGTCGGACAGATACGCAGTATTTT
TRBJ2-1 TRBD1 - TRBV28 CASNRGDSNEQFF TGTGCCAGCAACAGGGGTGATAGCAATGAGCAGTTCTTC
TRBJ1-2 - - TRBV2 CASSEGQGLYYGYTF TGTGCCAGCAGTGAAGGGCAGGGGTTATACTATGGCTACACCTTC
TRBJ1-5 - - TRBV6-5 CASKRGSGNQPQHF TGTGCCAGCAAACGGGGGAGTGGCAATCAGCCCCAGCATTTT
TRBJ1-2 TRBD1 - TRBV7-9 CASSLATGGRGYGYTF TGTGCCAGCAGCTTAGCCACAGGGGGAAGAGGGTATGGCTACACCTTC
TRBJ2-7 - once TRBV29-1 CSARRDLTYEQYF TGCAGCGCACGCCGGGACTTGACCTACGAGCAGTACTTC
TRBJ1-6 - few TRBV4-1 CASSQESWSSYNSPLHF TGCGCCAGCAGCCAAGAGTCATGGAGCTCCTATAATTCACCCCTCCACTTT
TRBJ2-7 TRBD1 - TRBV19 CASSRGTGPSYEQYF TGTGCCAGTAGCCGCGGGACAGGGCCCTCCTACGAGCAGTACTTC
TRBJ1-2 TRBD1 few TRBV5-1 CASSPGQGSWGYTF TGCGCCAGCAGCCCCGGACAGGGAAGTTGGGGCTACACCTTC
TRBJ1-2 - - TRBV7-9 CASSPRGGVSYGYTF TGTGCCAGCAGCCCAAGGGGGGGCGTCAGCTATGGCTACACCTTC
TRBJ2-5 - - TRBV5-1 CASSWGLQETQYF TGCGCCAGCAGCTGGGGGCTCCAAGAGACCCAGTACTTC
TRBJ1-3 - - TRBV5-1 CASSSTLGGVSGNTIYF TGCGCCAGCAGCTCTACCTTAGGGGGAGTATCGGGAAACACCATATATTTT
TRBJ1-5 - - TRBV7-6 CASSLFGDQPQHF TGTGCCAGCAGCTTATTCGGGGATCAGCCCCAGCATTTT
TRBJ2-7 TRBD2 - TRBV5-1 CASSSTSGSYYEQYF TGCGCCAGCAGCTCCACTAGCGGGAGCTACTACGAGCAGTACTTC
TRBJ2-6 - once TRBV19 CASSFLRRGSGANVLTF TGTGCCAGTAGTTTCCTTCGCCGGGGCTCTGGGGCCAACGTCCTGACTTTC
TRBJ2-3 - few TRBV18 CASSPEGRGGTTDTQYF TGTGCCAGCTCACCAGAGGGAAGGGGGGGAACCACAGATACGCAGTATTTT
TRBJ2-7 - once TRBV2 CASSESGYEQYF TGTGCCAGCAGTGAATCGGGATACGAGCAGTACTTC
TRBJ1-5 TRBD1 - TRBV6-6 CASRRPDRGSNQPQHF TGTGCCAGCAGACGCCCCGACAGGGGAAGCAATCAGCCCCAGCATTTT
TRBJ2-5 - few TRBV6-5 CASGTGETQYF TGTGCCAGTGGAACGGGTGAGACCCAGTACTTC
TRBJ1-1 - - TRBV11-2 CASSPASRGAFF TGTGCCAGCAGCCCGGCCTCTCGGGGAGCTTTCTTT
TRBJ2-5 - - TRBV7-7 CASSLGRVGGETQYF TGTGCCAGCAGCCTAGGGCGTGTGGGGGGAGAGACCCAGTACTTC
TRBJ2-6 - - TRBV2 CASSEATGGSGANVLTF TGTGCCAGCAGTGAAGCTACCGGTGGCTCTGGGGCCAACGTCCTGACTTTC
TRBJ2-2 TRBD2 - TRBV18 CASSPRREASGELFF TGTGCCAGCTCACCTCGGCGGGAGGCCTCCGGGGAGCTGTTTTTT
TRBJ1-6 - - TRBV18 CASSLTVQDNSPLHF TGTGCCAGCTCCCTCACTGTCCAGGATAATTCACCCCTCCACTTT
TRBJ2-7 TRBD2 - TRBV11-2 CASSPLAGGSPYEQYF TGTGCCAGCAGCCCGCTAGCGGGGGGGTCTCCCTACGAGCAGTACTTC
TRBJ1-1 TRBD1 - TRBV28 CASSKITGGWRGTEAFF TGTGCCAGCAGCAAAATAACAGGGGGCTGGCGAGGCACTGAAGCTTTCTTT
TRBJ2-2 - - TRBV5-1 CASSLASRGSGTGELFF TGCGCCAGCAGCTTGGCCAGCAGGGGATCGGGCACCGGGGAGCTGTTTTTT
TRBJ2-7 TRBD1 - TRBV15 CATSSPGTAIYEQYF TGTGCCACCAGCTCACCCGGGACAGCGATATACGAGCAGTACTTC
TRBJ2-3 - - TRBV29-1 CSVEDEGRNTDTQYF TGCAGCGTTGAAGATGAGGGCAGAAACACAGATACGCAGTATTTT
TRBJ1-6 - once TRBV5-1 CASSLDRVDNSPLHF TGCGCCAGCAGCTTGGACAGGGTCGATAATTCACCCCTCCACTTT
TRBJ2-5 - - TRBV5-1 CASSLDRAPTPRETQYF TGCGCCAGCAGCTTGGACCGTGCCCCGACTCCTAGGGAGACCCAGTACTTC
TRBJ1-1 - - TRBV4-2 CASSQDQGLAFF TGTGCCAGCAGCCAAGATCAGGGTTTGGCTTTCTTT